The rows below give T cell receptor beta chains drawn from one sample of a study of cytomegalovirus exposure and HLA in healthy donors. Libraries were prepared by immunoSEQ multiplex PCR; TCRdb keeps only in-frame clonotypes and omits some of them. This table holds 250,000 to 400,000 clones, roughly 90% found once. Input material: PBMCs. The receptors come from a woman aged 25 to 39 in good health and CMV-seropositive. Both conserved end residues are part of each CDR3. A D gene is named only where the DNA matches it firmly. Only some rows state a clone size, as once, few, many or a class for expanded clones.

d_gene	abundance	j_gene	v_gene	CDR3aa	CDR3nt
NA	NA	TRBJ1-5	TRBV5-6	CASSLGALNQPQHF	TGTGCCAGCAGCTTGGGGGCCCTTAATCAGCCCCAGCATTTT
TRBD2	NA	TRBJ2-1	TRBV7-9	CASSLGSGGFDEQFF	TGTGCCAGCAGCTTAGGTAGCGGGGGGTTCGATGAGCAGTTCTTC
TRBD2	NA	TRBJ2-3	TRBV29-1	CSVELAARDTQYF	TGCAGCGTTGAACTAGCGGCCCGCGATACGCAGTATTTT
NA	NA	TRBJ1-2	TRBV9	CASSVEVGYGYTF	TGTGCCAGCAGCGTTGAGGTGGGCTATGGCTACACCTTC
TRBD1	once	TRBJ1-1	TRBV5-1	CASSYLTGLNTEAFF	TGCGCCAGCAGCTACTTGACAGGGTTAAACACTGAAGCTTTCTTT
NA	few	TRBJ2-7	TRBV30	CAWSSTRNEQYF	TGTGCCTGGTCCTCGACTAGGAACGAGCAGTACTTC
NA	NA	TRBJ2-7	TRBV18	CASSPPRANSYEQYF	TGTGCCAGCTCACCACCCAGGGCCAACTCCTACGAGCAGTACTTC
NA	NA	TRBJ2-1	TRBV29-1	CSVISVSGYNEQFF	TGCAGCGTTATATCGGTCTCGGGGTACAATGAGCAGTTCTTC
NA	NA	TRBJ1-2	TRBV4-1	CASSQIDLSYGYTF	TGCGCCAGCAGCCAGATCGACCTGAGTTATGGCTACACCTTC
NA	NA	TRBJ2-1	TRBV29-1	CSVVRGGRSSYNEQFF	TGCAGCGTTGTTAGGGGAGGTCGAAGCTCCTACAATGAGCAGTTCTTC
TRBD2	NA	TRBJ2-7	TRBV30	CAWSAPRGLADYEQYF	TGTGCCTGGAGTGCTCCCCGCGGCCTAGCGGACTACGAGCAGTACTTC
NA	once	TRBJ1-1	TRBV30	CAWRGPVNTEAFF	TGTGCCTGGAGGGGGCCGGTGAACACTGAAGCTTTCTTT
TRBD1	NA	TRBJ2-2	TRBV6-1	CASSGPGQGAGGELFF	TGTGCCAGCAGTGGACCGGGACAGGGGGCCGGCGGGGAGCTGTTTTTT
TRBD1	NA	TRBJ1-4	TRBV10-2	CASRDRGREKLFF	TGCGCCAGCAGGGACAGGGGTAGGGAAAAACTGTTTTTT
TRBD2	NA	TRBJ2-2	TRBV7-3	CASSFSPLAGGARELFF	TGTGCCAGCAGCTTCTCCCCTCTAGCGGGGGGGGCTAGGGAGCTGTTTTTT
NA	once	TRBJ1-2	TRBV5-1	CASSLVRGSNYGYTF	TGCGCCAGCAGCTTGGTCAGGGGCTCTAACTATGGCTACACCTTC
TRBD1	NA	TRBJ2-7	TRBV5-1	CASRPQGSYEQYF	TGCGCCAGCAGACCACAGGGGTCCTACGAGCAGTACTTC
NA	NA	TRBJ1-1	TRBV6-1	CASRDRWDTEAFF	TGTGCCAGCAGGGACCGATGGGACACTGAAGCTTTCTTT
NA	NA	TRBJ2-1	TRBV2	CASRSTTGSNEQFF	TGTGCCAGCAGGTCGACTACGGGGAGCAATGAGCAGTTCTTC
TRBD2	NA	TRBJ2-7	TRBV7-3	CASSLGAGLVPYEQYF	TGTGCCAGCAGCTTAGGGGCGGGACTAGTTCCCTACGAGCAGTACTTC